This TCR beta chain derives from a study of radiation and T cells in renal cell carcinoma. Only in-frame clones appear in the TCRdb table, and some are missing; sequencing was by immunoSEQ multiplex PCR. The table lists about 61,000 clones, 65% to 80% of them singletons. In its sample, this clone was seen a few times. Its specificity is not known. Time point given: baseline pretreatment blood. Described treatment: 15 Gy SBRT to primary tumor, nephrectomy 4 weeks later. Serial blood draws occurred at baseline and 2 and 4 weeks post-SBRT. The tumor was a clear cell renal cell carcinoma. V lost 6 bases to trimming and J lost 5 bases; unmatched junction nucleotides: 8. Germline loops: CDR1 SQVTM, CDR2 ANQGSEA. The CDR3 is made up of 15 amino acids. Findings of the study overall: Baseline intratumoral clonotype presence is unknown without pretreatment biopsies. From baseline, blood top tumor clonotypes peaked at 2 weeks post-radiation.

This TCR derives from a man aged 55 to 70 with renal cell carcinoma. V is TRBV29-1 and J is TRBJ2-1; 12 nucleotides align to TRBD2. Here the sequenced sample was blood, taken from a patient whose treatment included radiotherapy and nephrectomy. The CDR3 is CSVDSSGRADNEQFF. In nucleotides, the CDR3 is TGCAGCGTGGACTCTAGCGGGAGGGCAGACAATGAGCAGTTCTTC.